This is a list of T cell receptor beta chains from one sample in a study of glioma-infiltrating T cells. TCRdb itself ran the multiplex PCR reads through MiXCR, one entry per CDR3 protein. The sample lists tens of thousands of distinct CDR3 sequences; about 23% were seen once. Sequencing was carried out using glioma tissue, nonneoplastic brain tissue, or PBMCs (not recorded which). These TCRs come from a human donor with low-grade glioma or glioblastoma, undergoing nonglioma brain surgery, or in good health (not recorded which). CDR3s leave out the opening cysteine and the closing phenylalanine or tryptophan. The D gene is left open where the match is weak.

ASSLQLLNTEAF TRBJ1-1 - TRBV5-5
ASSMVTGAPEDTQY TRBJ2-3 - TRBV19
SARDPKTGGHEQY TRBJ2-7 TRBD1 TRBV20-1
SASRGGTGAF TRBJ1-1 - TRBV20-1
ASSPPVSGPHEQY TRBJ2-7 TRBD2 TRBV18
SARVWPEADTQY TRBJ2-3 - TRBV20-1
SADRQETQY TRBJ2-5 TRBD1 TRBV20-1
ASGSFTGRQNTQY TRBJ2-3 - TRBV7-6
ASSLGTSGIQETQY TRBJ2-5 TRBD2 TRBV7-9
ASRGQRNTKAF TRBJ1-1 TRBD1 TRBV6-1